The text below deals with one TCR beta chain. Its antigen is not known. This entry comes from a study of T cells after yellow fever vaccination. As for the study in general: With SMART-Seq v4 Ultra Low Input, the fractions containing low cell numbers were prepared.

Study outcomes and limitations: Highly abundant clonotypes carried over from the bulk population could end up in FACS-sorted repertoires as contaminants.

Using its own MiXCR run on the 5' RACE reads, TCRdb lists one record per CDR3 protein. Of hundreds of thousands of distinct CDR3 sequences in the sample, 8.7% were seen once. The receptor's source is a man aged 18-30 years who received the YFV17D yellow fever vaccine. The starting material was PBMCs, obtained on the day of the first yellow fever vaccination.

In nucleotides, the CDR3 is TGTGCCAGCAGCCGGGACCGGGACTACTATGGCTACACCTTC. It encodes CASSRDRDYYGYTF. J is TRBJ1-2 and V is TRBV6-1; tentatively, D is TRBD1 (5 bases). V lost 6 bases to trimming and J lost 3 bases, with 14 bases between them. The CDR3 consists of 14 residues. Germline assignment: CDR1 MNHNS and CDR2 SASEGT.